The sequence of this T cell receptor (beta chain) was determined in a study of Ad26.COV2.S vaccination and SARS-CoV-2 variants. Study summary: Into the muscle, Ad26.COV2.S was dosed once or twice, 56 days apart.

TCRdb keeps only in-frame clones here, not all; method: immunoSEQ multiplex PCR. Seen here are 300,000 to 400,000 clones, approximately 86% observed once, and the top ten hold 2.1%. The CDR3 has 15 residues. The germline CDR1 and CDR2 sequences are MNHNS and SASEGT. The V end was cut by 2 bases, the J end by 0 bases, with 10 bases between. Documented treatment: around 19 received Ad26.COV2.S at low or high dose, single or two shots; several received placebo; per-sample allocation not given. Each sample was drawn 63 days after the first injection (of vaccine or placebo). In its sample, this clone was seen a few times.

The genes are TRBV6-1 and TRBJ1-1; D remains unclear. The TCR was taken from a person aged 18 to 65 who received the Ad26.COV2.S COVID-19 vaccine or a placebo. The specimen was peripheral blood, collected in a trial of Ad26.COV2.S vaccine versus placebo. CDR3 protein: CASSEQINMNTEAFF. The CDR3 DNA reads TGTGCCAGCAGTGAACAGATTAACATGAACACTGAAGCTTTCTTT.